Sequencing of this T cell receptor (beta chain) was carried out in a study of Graves' ophthalmopathy and Graves' hyperthyroidism. For repertoire sequencing, the TCR beta CDR3 regions were amplified from RNA transcripts. HTBI primers primed a first-round RT-PCR, and a second-round multiplex PCR followed. Each CDR3 protein gets one entry after TCRdb re-called the multiplex PCR reads with MiXCR. This sample has 740,000 or so distinct CDR3 sequences, with around 40% found just once. This clonotype has at least ten counts. The clonotype was recovered from an adult man with Graves' ophthalmopathy. The sample taken for sequencing was peripheral blood.

This chain's CDR3 is CASSVTSGANVLTF. CDR3 DNA: TGTGCCAGCAGCGTCACCTCTGGGGCCAACGTCCTGACTTTC. The rearrangement links TRBV9 to TRBJ2-6; D is undetermined. This CDR3 is 14 amino acids long. Germline loops: CDR1 SGDLS, CDR2 YYNGEE. Trimming pared 2 bases from V and 0 bases from J, leaving 3 bases between.